Listed below are T cell receptor beta chains from one sample, sequenced in a study of CD8 T cells in Susac syndrome. TCRdb re-called the immunoSEQ multiplex PCR reads with MiXCR, one entry per CDR3 protein. The data hold tens of thousands of distinct CDR3 sequences, with 96% observed a single time. Input material: CD4+ T cells from PBMCs. These receptors originate from a human donor with multiple sclerosis. Both conserved end residues are part of each CDR3. Fields, in order: J gene, D gene, V gene, clone size, CDR3 protein, CDR3 DNA. A D gene is named only where the DNA matches it firmly. For some rows the clone size is stated as once, few or many, or as a class when expanded; others skip it.

j_call: TRBJ1-1
d_call: -
v_call: TRBV3-1
clone_size: -
cdr3_aa: CASSLRTYTGAFF
cdr3_nt: TGTGCCAGCAGCCTTCGAACCTATACGGGGGCTTTCTTT

j_call: TRBJ2-2
d_call: -
v_call: TRBV12-3/TRBV12-4
clone_size: once
cdr3_aa: CASSFPGTGELFF
cdr3_nt: TGTGCCAGCAGTTTCCCCGGGACCGGGGAGCTGTTTTTT

j_call: TRBJ2-7
d_call: -
v_call: TRBV6-5
clone_size: -
cdr3_aa: CATLTPVSYEQYF
cdr3_nt: TGTGCCACCCTAACCCCGGTTTCCTACGAGCAGTACTTC

j_call: TRBJ1-6
d_call: -
v_call: TRBV27
clone_size: -
cdr3_aa: CASSSKGLYNSPLHF
cdr3_nt: TGTGCCAGCAGTTCGAAGGGCCTTTATAATTCACCCCTCCACTTT

j_call: TRBJ1-2
d_call: -
v_call: TRBV29-1
clone_size: -
cdr3_aa: CSVPRGGRGYGYTF
cdr3_nt: TGCAGCGTCCCTAGGGGCGGCAGGGGCTATGGCTACACCTTC

j_call: TRBJ2-1
d_call: -
v_call: TRBV11-2
clone_size: -
cdr3_aa: CASSGAPVQFF
cdr3_nt: TGTGCCAGCAGCGGCGCTCCGGTGCAGTTCTTC

j_call: TRBJ1-6
d_call: TRBD1
v_call: TRBV3-1
clone_size: -
cdr3_aa: CASSSGQGASPLHF
cdr3_nt: TGTGCCAGCAGTTCGGGACAGGGAGCCTCACCCCTCCACTTT

j_call: TRBJ1-2
d_call: -
v_call: TRBV3-1
clone_size: -
cdr3_aa: CASSQDQGYTF
cdr3_nt: TGTGCCAGCAGCCAAGACCAGGGCTACACCTTC

j_call: TRBJ2-3
d_call: -
v_call: TRBV5-6
clone_size: few
cdr3_aa: CASSLRGSTDTQYF
cdr3_nt: TGTGCCAGCAGCTTGCGGGGGAGCACAGATACGCAGTATTTT

j_call: TRBJ1-6
d_call: -
v_call: TRBV4-1
clone_size: -
cdr3_aa: CASSQPARGSPLHF
cdr3_nt: TGCGCCAGCAGCCAACCAGCTCGGGGATCACCCCTCCACTTT

j_call: TRBJ2-3
d_call: -
v_call: TRBV12-3/TRBV12-4
clone_size: -
cdr3_aa: CASRGGAEDTQYF
cdr3_nt: TGTGCCAGCAGGGGGGGGGCCGAAGATACGCAGTATTTT

j_call: TRBJ2-5
d_call: TRBD1
v_call: TRBV5-1
clone_size: -
cdr3_aa: CASSDPGQGAGETQYF
cdr3_nt: TGCGCCAGCAGCGACCCCGGACAGGGGGCTGGAGAGACCCAGTACTTC

j_call: TRBJ1-5
d_call: TRBD1
v_call: TRBV28
clone_size: once
cdr3_aa: CASTRQGNSNQPQHF
cdr3_nt: TGTGCCAGCACCCGACAGGGGAATAGCAATCAGCCCCAGCATTTT

j_call: TRBJ2-7
d_call: TRBD1
v_call: TRBV29-1
clone_size: -
cdr3_aa: CSALTGGYEQYF
cdr3_nt: TGCAGCGCCCTGACAGGGGGCTACGAGCAGTACTTC

j_call: TRBJ2-3
d_call: -
v_call: TRBV29-1
clone_size: -
cdr3_aa: CSVDRGRSGYTDTQYF
cdr3_nt: TGCAGCGTTGATCGTGGCCGTTCGGGGTACACAGATACGCAGTATTTT

j_call: TRBJ2-1
d_call: -
v_call: TRBV29-1
clone_size: -
cdr3_aa: CSVVASSYNEQFF
cdr3_nt: TGCAGCGTTGTGGCTAGCTCGTACAATGAGCAGTTCTTC

j_call: TRBJ2-7
d_call: -
v_call: TRBV19
clone_size: -
cdr3_aa: CASSRQAYYEQYF
cdr3_nt: TGTGCCAGTAGTCGCCAGGCCTACTACGAGCAGTACTTC

j_call: TRBJ2-7
d_call: TRBD2
v_call: TRBV20-1
clone_size: -
cdr3_aa: CSAKGAGTHYEQYF
cdr3_nt: TGCAGTGCTAAAGGAGCGGGGACCCACTACGAGCAGTACTTC

j_call: TRBJ2-5
d_call: -
v_call: TRBV30
clone_size: -
cdr3_aa: CAWSVPLARAGETQYF
cdr3_nt: TGTGCCTGGAGTGTACCCCTCGCCAGGGCGGGGGAGACCCAGTACTTC

j_call: TRBJ1-2
d_call: -
v_call: TRBV20-1
clone_size: -
cdr3_aa: CSAREGGAQYGYTF
cdr3_nt: TGCAGTGCTAGAGAAGGGGGGGCCCAGTATGGCTACACCTTC

j_call: TRBJ2-5
d_call: -
v_call: TRBV5-4
clone_size: -
cdr3_aa: CASSQGMTQYF
cdr3_nt: TGTGCCAGCAGTCAGGGGATGACCCAGTACTTC

j_call: TRBJ2-4
d_call: TRBD2
v_call: TRBV20-1
clone_size: -
cdr3_aa: CSAPASGPQYF
cdr3_nt: TGCAGTGCTCCTGCTAGCGGCCCGCAGTACTTC

j_call: TRBJ1-5
d_call: -
v_call: TRBV3-1
clone_size: few
cdr3_aa: CASSAGRNQPQHF
cdr3_nt: TGTGCCAGCAGTGCGGGCCGAAATCAGCCCCAGCATTTT

j_call: TRBJ1-6
d_call: -
v_call: TRBV5-4
clone_size: -
cdr3_aa: CASSSFFRGSNSPLHF
cdr3_nt: TGTGCCAGCAGCTCCTTCTTCAGGGGCAGTAATTCACCCCTCCACTTT

j_call: TRBJ2-3
d_call: TRBD2
v_call: TRBV6-1
clone_size: -
cdr3_aa: CASRRQGAGGPGDTQYF
cdr3_nt: TGTGCCAGCCGCCGTCAGGGAGCGGGGGGGCCTGGAGATACGCAGTATTTT

j_call: TRBJ1-1
d_call: TRBD1
v_call: TRBV5-1
clone_size: -
cdr3_aa: CASSPRQGITEAFF
cdr3_nt: TGCGCCAGCAGCCCCAGACAGGGAATCACTGAAGCTTTCTTT

j_call: TRBJ2-3
d_call: -
v_call: TRBV18
clone_size: once
cdr3_aa: CASSSSGRADTQYF
cdr3_nt: TGTGCCAGCTCTTCCTCCGGCCGGGCAGATACGCAGTATTTT

j_call: TRBJ2-1
d_call: TRBD2
v_call: TRBV3-1
clone_size: -
cdr3_aa: CASSQAKWGGLANLPYNEQFF
cdr3_nt: TGTGCCAGCAGCCAAGCCAAGTGGGGGGGACTAGCAAACCTCCCCTACAATGAGCAGTTCTTC

j_call: TRBJ2-5
d_call: -
v_call: TRBV5-4
clone_size: -
cdr3_aa: CASSPEAGAETQYF
cdr3_nt: TGTGCCAGCAGCCCGGAGGCAGGGGCAGAGACCCAGTACTTC

j_call: TRBJ1-1
d_call: -
v_call: TRBV7-9
clone_size: -
cdr3_aa: CASSSSGTLSFGGAFF
cdr3_nt: TGTGCCAGCAGCTCCAGCGGGACGTTATCTTTCGGTGGAGCTTTCTTT

j_call: TRBJ2-3
d_call: -
v_call: TRBV4-2
clone_size: -
cdr3_aa: CASSQETVSGTDTQYF
cdr3_nt: TGTGCCAGCAGCCAAGAGACAGTCAGCGGCACAGATACGCAGTATTTT

j_call: TRBJ2-7
d_call: TRBD1
v_call: TRBV30
clone_size: -
cdr3_aa: CAWRRTGGVHEQYF
cdr3_nt: TGTGCCTGGAGGAGGACAGGGGGGGTCCACGAGCAGTACTTC